This T cell receptor beta chain was captured in a study of liver allograft versus peripheral blood T cells. For the study at large: T cell receptor repertoires in transplanted livers were compared with those in recipients' peripheral blood. Regarding the study as a whole: Reportedly, the T cell receptor repertoires inside liver allografts were not the same as those in peripheral blood.

There are many counts of this clonotype. Its antigen is not known. The V and J ends lost 0 bases and 4 bases respectively, with 6 bases between them. Germline V gene data show CDR1 as LNHDA and CDR2 as SQIVND (reference sequence). The CDR3 loop spans 13 amino acids. TCRdb passed the reads through MiXCR, listing each CDR3 protein once. The sample holds 9,000 to 13,000 distinct CDR3 sequences, about 25% seen once. V gene TRBV19 combines with J gene TRBJ1-2; D is unclear. This TCR came from a human patient who had a liver transplant. Some of these T cells may belong to the graft donor. The CDR3 DNA is TGTGCCAGTAGTATAGACCGAGCCTATGGCTACACCTTC. Amino acid sequence: CASSIDRAYGYTF. Based on the CDR3 plus reference TRBV19 and TRBJ1-2, the full variable domain is DGGITQSPKYLFRKEGQNVTLSCEQNLNHDAMYWYRQDPGQGLRLIYYSQIVNDFQKGDIAEGYSVSREKKESFPLTVTSAQKNPTAFYLCASSIDRAYGYTFGSGTRLTVV.